The source of this T cell receptor (beta chain) is a study of blood T cell repertoires in COVID-19. V was pared by 4 bases and J by 0 bases, with 15 bases between. The CDR3 totals 16 residues. Germline V gene sequence: CDR1 SGHDN, CDR2 FVKESK. As originally analysed: Amplifying reference gene primers gave estimates of nucleated cell counts. Assay: immunoSEQ multiplex PCR; the TCRdb copy retains only in-frame clones and omits some. The V and J calls and clone size were taken over from that table, and D and trimming were inferred from the DNA. The sample shows about 160,000 clones, 77% of them seen only once.

J is TRBJ1-2 and V is TRBV14, with D possibly TRBD1 on 6 matching bases. The sequence derives from a man between 70 and 80 years old with acute or convalescent COVID-19. The sequenced sample consisted of peripheral blood. CDR3 protein: CASSPIETGTNYGYTF. DNA for the CDR3: TGTGCCAGCAGCCCGATCGAAACAGGGACTAACTATGGCTACACCTTC. Together with reference TRBV14 and TRBJ1-2, the CDR3 gives the full variable domain: EAGVTQFPSHSVIEKGQTVTLRCDPISGHDNLYWYRRVMGKEIKFLLHFVKESKQDESGMPNNRFLAERTGGTYSTLKVQPAELEDSGVYFCASSPIETGTNYGYTFGSGTRLTVV.